This T cell receptor (beta chain) stems from a study of blood T cells in healthy people across ages. Whole-study results and caveats: Diversity of TCR beta per million T cells declined in a roughly linear way with age. Expanded clonotype shifts may have been confounded, as the donors had an unknown CMV status.

A second PCR of roughly 7 to 11 cycles used a sample-barcoded 5' primer and a J-beta primer mix. Every single cDNA molecule received a tag from a template-switch adaptor with 12 random nucleotides. A minimum of 2.5 million CDR3-containing paired-end reads was obtained for each sample. TCRdb fed the 5' RACE reads into MiXCR, producing one record per CDR3 protein. The table lists about 720,000 distinct CDR3 sequences, 20% to 25% of them singletons. This clonotype was seen ten or more times. The target antigen is unknown. Germline V gives CDR1 SGHDT, CDR2 YYEEEE. The length of the CDR3 is 16 residues. Trimming at V came to 3 bases and at J to 3 bases, leaving 6 bases not matched to a gene.

The chain combines TRBV5-6 with TRBJ2-3, with 11 bases aligning to TRBD2. The TCR comes from a man aged 65-85 years in good health. The sequencing sample was made of blood. CDR3 in amino acids: CASSSNLAGGTDTQYF. For the CDR3, the DNA is TGTGCCAGCAGCTCTAATCTAGCGGGGGGTACAGATACGCAGTATTTT.